This record concerns one T cell receptor (beta chain) sequence. Its antigen target is currently unknown. No base-level quality is on record; no much larger clone is a single base apart. The sample belongs to a study of shared clonotypes between healthy human individuals (TCRdb year 2020). For the study in its entirety: The cohort comprised a couple of women and three men aged 18 to 49 years. Per donor, three plates each were used for CD4 naive and CD4 memory, two for CD8 naive, and one for CD8 memory. Blood TCR repertoires of a handful of healthy adults were deeply sequenced to estimate repertoire size and the extent of clonotype sharing between individuals. To increase sequencing depth and limit assay-specific biases, different laboratories used diverse techniques to prepare libraries and sequence TCR repertoires. Each donor's leukapheresis produced roughly between about 0.9 and 9.5 billion PBMCs.

The donors were healthy, HIV-negative adults who had no recently reported acute infections or vaccinations. Every donor was a Caucasian adult residing in Nashville, Tennessee, USA. Magnetic negative selection was used to enrich CD4+ T cells, after which naive cells were positively selected on CD45RA and the negative fraction became the memory subset. After blood collection by leukapheresis, PBMCs were isolated using Ficoll-Histopaque density gradient centrifugation and then cryopreserved in the vapor phase of liquid nitrogen. Analytical flow cytometry was used to check the purity and quantity of every magnetically sorted T cell population. From each sorted fraction, genomic DNA was isolated and quantified by UV absorbance on a Nanodrop 2000c. Using the deep immunoSEQ assay, TCR CDR3 regions were amplified from genomic DNA by multiplex PCR. Genomic DNA extracted from each cell subset was distributed evenly over all wells of several immunoSEQ 96-well plates, and each plate served as one replicate. For sorted subsets, 150 to 250 ng of genomic DNA, equivalent to around 29,000 T cell genomes, went into each replicate PCR. The purified libraries were quantified using a Qubit 3.0 fluorometer, sized with a Bioanalyzer 2100, and then quantified again using the KAPA Library Quantification kit. Each immunoSEQ 96-well plate was sequenced on its own single-read 150-cycle Illumina NextSeq 550 flow cell. In the source study's methods: Because only junctional sequences without quality scores were contained in the immunoSEQ output, filtering matching that applied to full-length reads could not be performed. Sequences were annotated with PyIR, a Python wrapper for IgBLAST v1.9, using IMGT germline references to assign V/J genes and CDR3. Reads were removed for weak V/J assignments (E-value above 1e-6), missing CDR3, stop codons, out-of-frame junctions, or ambiguous translated residues. V3J clonotypes were defined as sequences sharing the same inferred V gene, J gene, and CDR3 amino acid sequence. Percentage overlap between repertoires was computed as shared unique clonotypes divided by the size of the smaller repertoire. Richness of each repertoire was evaluated using RTK rarefaction, the Chao1 estimator, and Recon v2.1 estimates of unobserved clonotypes. OLGA was used to compute generation probabilities for all TCRbeta clonotypes that the gDNA method yielded from a handful of donors. Imported from immuneACCESS, the table was reduced by TCRdb to in-frame sequences with V and J called. These copies leave out some clones; in studies compared against another copy, an unresolved V gene accounts for under half, and the cause of the remainder is not known. V and J calls and clone size are as listed in that table; D and trimming were resolved from the DNA. This sample holds about 2 million clones; 90% to 95% were observed only once. The ten largest clones represent roughly 0.13% of the sample.

Findings and caveats that apply to the study as a whole: Because the study included only a small number of donors, the genetic and exposure-history diversity represented was limited. Based on pairwise subsampling, the degree of clonotype sharing among donors was expected to be affected by sequencing depth. Naive subsets generally had larger estimated clonotype richness than memory subsets. Compared with non-shared clonotypes, the clonotypes found in all four sorted-subset donors had higher generation probabilities. Across several donors, approximately 5% of naive CD4, over 3% of naive CD8, under 2.5% of memory CD4, and approximately 0.42% of memory CD8 clonotypes were shared. Only blood was sampled, and tissue TCR repertoires likely differ from those in blood. Incomplete sequencing was indicated by rarefaction of sorted-subset datasets, despite the large sequencing depth.

The sequencing input was naive CD4+ T cells sorted from blood. Taken with the paper, the label for cell subset or site translates to: CD45RA+ positively selected. This clonotype was obtained from a man younger than 35 in good health.

The sequenced DNA is TGCAGCCTAGGGGGGGAAGAGACCCAGTACTTC. This encodes CSLGGEETQYF. The chain employs TRBV29-1 and TRBJ2-5; matching of 7 bases hints at TRBD2 as the D gene. Between the V and J ends, shortened by 8 bases and 3 bases respectively, the junction contains 10 bases. Counted from cysteine to phenylalanine, this CDR3 has 11 amino acids. The CDR3 DNA has 33 bases and is translated from base 1. Looking up the germline V gene yields CDR1 SQVTM and CDR2 ANQGSEA.